This TCR beta chain was captured in a study of blood T cell repertoires in COVID-19. The overall study: There were acute and convalescent COVID-19 samples, and they came from the United States, Italy and Spain. PBMCs, B-cell-depleted T cells, or T cells were the source of the cDNA or gDNA that made up the material.

Per the study methods: The assay estimated nucleated cells by amplifying reference gene primers. The data were produced by immunoSEQ multiplex PCR, yet TCRdb's version contains in-frame clones alone and is incomplete. V, J and clone size reflect that table, while D and trimming were determined from the DNA. The repertoire has some 90,000 clones, roughly 89% of them found once; the top ten carry 5% to 5.5%. The V gene lost 4 bases and the J gene lost 0 bases, with 15 bases spanning the gap. The CDR3 contains 16 residues. CDR1 SGDLS and CDR2 YYNGEE come from the germline V gene. This sequence joins TRBV9 and TRBJ2-3; D unclear. The receptor was derived from a woman at least 80 years old with active COVID-19. Sample: peripheral blood. This CDR3 reads CASSSPSVSSTDTQYF. In DNA form, the CDR3 reads TGTGCCAGCAGCTCCCCCTCGGTTTCTAGCACAGATACGCAGTATTTT.